The 31 T cell receptor beta chains below all came from one sample that was sequenced in a study of blood T cells in healthy people across ages. With a J-beta primer mix and a sample-barcoded 5' primer, a second PCR ran roughly 6 to 11 cycles. TCRdb fed the 5' RACE reads into MiXCR, producing one record per CDR3 protein. The profile covers roughly 800,000 distinct CDR3 sequences, with roughly 64% appearing a single time and around 22% taken by the ten largest. The sequencing input was blood. These receptors all come from a man aged 25 to 40 in good health.

The chain is built from TRBV20-1 and TRBJ1-4, with D uncertain. CDR1 and CDR2 from the germline V gene are DFQATT and SNEGSKA (reference sequence). The CDR3 runs to 14 residues. The V end lost 6 bases, the J end lost 6 bases, and 17 bases lay between the germline ends. The CDR3 DNA reads TGCAGTGCCCCCCCCGGCGGGAGCTATGAAAAACTGTTTTTT. Translation gives CSAPPGGSYEKLFF.

The chain uses TRBV29-1 and TRBJ2-3; D uncertain. The CDR3 spans 11 residues. Per the germline V gene, CDR1 is SQVTM and CDR2 is ANQGSEA. Deletions cut 6 bases from V and 4 bases from J, with 8 bases between. The CDR3: CSVDMADTQYF. The CDR3 nucleotides are TGCAGCGTGGATATGGCAGATACGCAGTATTTT.

The chain links TRBV3-1 to TRBJ2-7; D might be TRBD1 (5 bases). The CDR3 is made up of 14 amino acids. Germline V CDR1 and CDR2: LGHDT, YNNKEL (reference sequence). Trimming took off 0 bases at V and 6 bases at J, with 12 bases between the two ends. The CDR3 sequence: CASSQDRAWGEQYF. CDR3 sequence (DNA): TGTGCCAGCAGCCAAGACAGGGCCTGGGGCGAGCAGTACTTC.

In its sample, this clonotype was seen a few times. The chain joins TRBV29-1 to TRBJ2-7; a possible D gene is TRBD1 (6 bases). The CDR3 loop spans 13 amino acids. V was shortened by 6 bases and J by 3 bases, with 15 bases between the two germline ends. Germline V gene data show CDR1 as SQVTM and CDR2 as ANQGSEA. Here the CDR3 DNA reads TGCAGCGTAGAACAGGGATTTGGCTACGAGCAGTACTTC. Its protein product is CSVEQGFGYEQYF.

This clonotype was counted between two and nine times. The CDR3 DNA reads TGTGCCTCGGGCTTAATTGAGACCCAGTACTTC. It yields the protein CASGLIETQYF. V gene TRBV7-2 combines with J gene TRBJ2-5; unclear D gene. Trimming took off 11 bases at V and 5 bases at J, with 12 bases between the two ends. CDR1 SGHTA and CDR2 FQGNSA come from the germline V gene. The CDR3 consists of 11 residues.

The chain has TRBV4-2 and TRBJ2-7; 9 bases fit TRBD2. J gave up 6 bases and V 0 bases, and 9 bases lay outside the gene matches. CDR3 size: 16 residues. Germline loops: CDR1 LGHNA, CDR2 YNFKEQ. The CDR3 is CASSQEGGGGAFEQYF. CDR3 bases: TGTGCCAGCAGCCAAGAAGGGGGCGGGGGGGCTTTCGAGCAGTACTTC.

The V call is TRBV7-2, the J call TRBJ1-2, with 7 bases aligning to TRBD1. The CDR3 is 14 residues long. Germline CDR1 reads SGHTA; CDR2 reads FQGNSA. With 6 bases clipped from V and 10 bases from J, the junction kept 14 bases outside the gene matches. CDR3 region: CASSSPPTGRDYTF. For the CDR3, the DNA is TGTGCCAGCAGTTCCCCACCGACAGGGAGGGACTACACCTTC.

This clonotype has only a few counts. This sequence joins TRBV7-2 and TRBJ2-3; 9 nucleotides line up with TRBD2. This CDR3 region has 15 residues. The J segment lost 2 bases and the V segment lost 5 bases, leaving 5 bases of the junction unmatched. Germline CDR1 is SGHTA and CDR2 is FQGNSA. CDR3 nucleotide sequence: TGTGCCAGCAGCCCCCGACTAGCGGTCACAGATACGCAGTATTTT. Translating it yields CASSPRLAVTDTQYF.

The chain employs TRBV25-1 and TRBJ1-2, with a weak D call TRBD1 (5 bases). Germline V gene lookup returns CDR1 MGHDK and CDR2 SYGVNS. Trimming took 8 bases from V and 1 from J, leaving 23 bases between them. The CDR3 sequence is 17 residues long. Here the CDR3 DNA reads TGTGCCAGCCCAAGCCCTGGGACTATATGCGATAACTATGGCTACACCTTC. It specifies CASPSPGTICDNYGYTF.

V usage is TRBV20-1 and J usage is TRBJ1-2; 8 bases line up with TRBD1. Germline assignment: CDR1 DFQATT and CDR2 SNEGSKA (reference sequence). V dropped 2 bases and J dropped 7; count of bases not matched to a gene: 3. The CDR3 totals 12 residues. DNA of the CDR3: TGCAGTGCTAGAAGGACAGGGAGTGGCTACACCTTC. Translating it yields CSARRTGSGYTF.

This chain connects TRBV5-1 to TRBJ1-2; TRBD1 aligns across 7 bases. This CDR3 has 13 residues. J lost 6 bases, V lost 3 bases, and 5 bases had no gene match. In germline, CDR1 is SGHRS, CDR2 YFSETQ. The CDR3 is CASSCTGEDGYTF. The DNA for the CDR3 is TGCGCCAGCAGCTGTACAGGGGAGGATGGCTACACCTTC.

This clonotype was seen a handful of times. The CDR3: CASSYAILDTQYF. Written as DNA, the CDR3 is TGTGCCAGCAGTTACGCAATTTTAGATACGCAGTATTTT. The chain combines TRBV6-5 with TRBJ2-3; D not certain. V lost 2 bases and J 5 bases, leaving 8 bases between the germline ends. CDR3 length equals 13 residues. Germline CDR1 and CDR2: MNHEY and SVGAGI.

This clonotype was picked up a small number of times. This rearrangement joins TRBV3-1 to TRBJ1-5; TRBD1 aligns across 7 bases. V trimming: 4 bases; J trimming: 5 bases; junction bases outside the gene matches: 5. The CDR3 is 14 amino acids. Germline CDR1 is LGHDT and CDR2 is YNNKEL (reference sequence). The CDR3: CASSPQGRYQPQHF. CDR3 in DNA: TGTGCCAGCAGCCCACAGGGGAGGTATCAGCCCCAGCATTTT. Supplemented by reference TRBV3-1 and TRBJ1-5, the full variable domain reads DTAVSQTPKYLVTQMGNDKSIKCEQNLGHDTMYWYKQDSKKFLKIMFSYNNKELIINETVPNRFSPKSPDKAHLNLHINSLELGDSAVYFCASSPQGRYQPQHFGDGTRLSIL.

The chain carries TRBV30 and TRBJ1-2; D gene unclear. The CDR3 loop spans 11 amino acids. Germline V gene data show CDR1 as GTSNPN and CDR2 as SVGIG (reference sequence). The V end was cut by 2 bases, the J end by 2 bases, with 3 bases between. The CDR3 sequence is CAWSTNYGYTF. The CDR3 DNA is TGTGCCTGGAGTACGAACTATGGCTACACCTTC.

This chain uses TRBV12-3 or TRBV12-4 with TRBJ1-3; D not resolved. The CDR3 has 14 amino acids. V was trimmed by 3 bases and J by 0 bases, leaving 6 bases between them. The CDR3 reads CASSFSDSGNTIYF. Here the CDR3 DNA reads TGTGCCAGCAGTTTCAGCGACTCTGGAAACACCATATATTTT.

The sample holds a few counts of this clonotype. The rearrangement links TRBV6-5 to TRBJ2-7; D ambiguous. Germline V CDR1 and CDR2: MNHEY, SVGAGI. Deletions cut 6 bases from V and 0 bases from J, with 12 bases between. The CDR3 has 14 amino acids. CDR3 in amino acids: CASSPTFSSYEQYF. The CDR3 coding sequence is TGTGCCAGCAGCCCCACTTTCTCCTCCTACGAGCAGTACTTC.

The rearrangement uses TRBV7-2 and TRBJ1-6; D ambiguous. This CDR3 has 13 residues. With 8 bases removed from V and 9 bases from J, the gap between germline ends came to 14 bases. Germline values: CDR1 SGHTA, CDR2 FQGNSA. The CDR3 DNA is TGTGCCAGCGGATCTTACTACGCTTCACCCCTCCACTTT. It translates to CASGSYYASPLHF.

The J gene is TRBJ2-7, the V gene TRBV28, with D possibly TRBD2 on 6 matching bases. CDR1 and CDR2 (germline): MDHEN, SYDVKM. This CDR3 contains 15 residues. V was pared by 2 bases and J by 3 bases, with 14 bases between. The CDR3 nucleotides are TGTGCCAGCAGTTTAGAAGCGACTAGTTTCTACGAGCAGTACTTC. Amino acid sequence: CASSLEATSFYEQYF.

There are a few counts of this clonotype. The gene calls are TRBV29-1 and TRBJ2-7; 8 bases fit TRBD2. The CDR3 covers 14 residues. Germline V gene sequence: CDR1 SQVTM, CDR2 ANQGSEA. The V and J ends lost 4 bases and 5 bases, in that order; junction bases with no gene match: 10. This CDR3 is CSVGLANTFDEQYF. The CDR3 bases are TGCAGCGTTGGACTAGCGAATACGTTCGACGAGCAGTACTTC.

This clonotype was seen only a few times. The CDR3, as DNA: TGTGCCAGCAGCCCGAGACAGGCCTCCTACGAGCAGTACTTC. It yields the protein CASSPRQASYEQYF. The chain joins TRBV7-9 to TRBJ2-7; possibly TRBD1 for D (6 bases). V was cut by 5 bases and J by 0 bases, with 11 bases left in between. Germline V gene lookup returns CDR1 SEHNR and CDR2 FQNEAQ (reference sequence). This CDR3 has 14 amino acids.

The chain combines TRBV7-2 with TRBJ2-2, with D hard to call. Trimming shortened V by 3 bases and J by 6 bases, and 8 bases separated the two germline ends. This CDR3 spans 13 amino acids. Per germline, CDR1 SGHTA and CDR2 FQGNSA. CDR3 residues: CASSLDYSGELFF. The CDR3 DNA follows: TGTGCCAGCAGCTTGGATTATTCCGGGGAGCTGTTTTTT.

The chain is built from TRBV20-1 and TRBJ1-4; the D is unclear. The CDR3 is 14 amino acids. Looked up from germline, CDR1 is DFQATT and CDR2 is SNEGSKA (reference sequence). Trimming pared 5 bases from V and 5 bases from J, leaving 15 bases between. The CDR3 sequence: CSAGVSWSNEKLFF. DNA for the CDR3: TGCAGTGCTGGGGTTTCCTGGAGCAATGAAAAACTGTTTTTT.

With regard to this clonotype: This may stem from a read error, because a much larger clone lies one nucleotide away. The J gene is TRBJ2-5, the V gene TRBV12-3 or TRBV12-4, with D maybe TRBD1 (5 bases). V lost 7 bases and J lost 11, with 20 bases in between. This CDR3 spans 13 amino acids. The CDR3 loop is CASNTRVGNEQYF. CDR3 nucleotides: TGTGCCAGCAATACCAGGGTAGGGAATGAGCAGTACTTC.

The chain employs TRBV6-2 or TRBV6-3 and TRBJ1-5, with TRBD1 as a possible D gene (6 bases). With 0 bases removed from V and 5 bases from J, the gap between germline ends came to 11 bases. The CDR3 extends over 15 amino acids. Germline CDR1 MNHEY, CDR2 SVGEGT. For the CDR3, the DNA is TGTGCCAGCAGTTACTCGCCCGGGGGCGATCAGCCCCAGCATTTT. It translates to CASSYSPGGDQPQHF.

The chain recombines TRBV4-2 with TRBJ2-1, with 11 bases lining up with TRBD2. This CDR3 spans 20 amino acids. Per the germline V gene, CDR1 is LGHNA and CDR2 is YNFKEQ. V was pared by 3 bases and J by 0 bases, with 13 bases of the junction left unmatched. This CDR3 reads CASSQQASGGIVGSYNEQFF. The CDR3 nucleotides are TGTGCCAGCAGCCAGCAGGCTAGCGGGGGGATTGTTGGCTCCTACAATGAGCAGTTCTTC.

This clonotype was counted a few times. This chain links TRBV15 with TRBJ2-5; 8 nucleotides align to TRBD2. CDR1 is LNHNV and CDR2 is YYDKDF in the germline V gene (reference sequence). The CDR3 covers 16 residues. The junction had 13 bases not matched to a gene; V was cut back by 5 bases and J by 5 bases. As DNA, the CDR3 is TGTGCCACCAGCCCACGATCGCGGACTAGCCGGGAGACCCAGTACTTC. It is translated as CATSPRSRTSRETQYF.

The table lists this clonotype with many counts. V usage is TRBV4-2 and J usage is TRBJ2-7; 7 bases are a match to TRBD1. V trimming: 4 bases; J trimming: 2 bases; junction bases outside the gene matches: 2. Germline lookup yields CDR1 LGHNA and CDR2 YNFKEQ. CDR3 size: 13 residues. CDR3 in DNA: TGTGCCAGCAGCCCAGGACAGGCCTACGAGCAGTACTTC. It yields the protein CASSPGQAYEQYF.

This clonotype was counted once. The CDR3 bases are TGTGCCAGCAGCCAAGATCGATACTTAGCGGGGGGAACAGATACGCAGTATTTT. Its translation: CASSQDRYLAGGTDTQYF. The chain employs TRBV3-1 and TRBJ2-3; 10 nucleotides align to TRBD2. Germline lookup yields CDR1 LGHDT and CDR2 YNNKEL (reference sequence). The CDR3 spans 18 residues. The ends lost 0 bases at V and 3 bases at J; junction bases unmatched: 9.

This clonotype was picked up a small number of times. The chain joins TRBV5-1 to TRBJ2-1; D is undetermined. The CDR3 runs to 14 residues. Germline V lookup: CDR1 SGHRS, CDR2 YFSETQ. The V gene lost 1 base and the J gene lost 5 bases, with 10 bases spanning the gap. The DNA for the CDR3 is TGCGCCAGCAGCTTGTATGATCCTAACAATGAGCAGTTCTTC. As protein: CASSLYDPNNEQFF.

J is TRBJ2-5 and V is TRBV6-2 or TRBV6-3, with 10 bases matching TRBD1. The J call is in doubt because the DNA end fits TRBJ2-7 better. This CDR3 is 14 amino acids long. Germline assignment: CDR1 MNHEY and CDR2 SVGEGT. Here the CDR3 DNA reads TGTGCCAGCAGTGAGGGGACAGGGGTATACGAGCAGTACTTC. The encoded protein is CASSEGTGVYEQYF.

The V gene is TRBV5-6, the J gene TRBJ1-2; no clear D gene. V was cut by 2 bases and J by 6 bases, with 5 bases left in between. Germline assignment: CDR1 SGHDT and CDR2 YYEEEE. The CDR3 has 11 amino acids. In DNA, the CDR3 is TGTGCCAGCAGCTTACAGAATGGCTACACCTTC. It is translated as CASSLQNGYTF.